This TCR beta chain is from a study of T cells in Graves' hyperthyroidism and ophthalmopathy. Study information: At initial diagnosis, before any treatment had begun, peripheral blood was obtained.

The CDR3 covers 19 residues. CDR1 is DFQATT, CDR2 SNEGSKA, per germline (reference sequence). Trimming at V came to 8 bases and at J to 4 bases, leaving 27 bases not matched to a gene. In making diagnoses, clinical symptoms, serum thyroxine and TRAb, thyroid ultrasound and orbital computed tomography were all used. Using RNA transcripts as the source, TCR beta CDR3 regions were amplified. First-round RT-PCR targeting the TCR CDR3 was performed with the HTBI primer set. Via MiXCR, TCRdb re-called the multiplex PCR reads, giving one row per CDR3 protein. In the table there are about 640,000 distinct CDR3 sequences, around 13% of which are singletons. Study-level points and caveats: Prediction of ophthalmopathy progression came a median roughly 6.4 months pre-onset.

This clonotype has ten or more counts. Antigen: not known. The sequenced sample consisted of blood. The source of this sequence is a woman aged 50 to 65 with Graves' ophthalmopathy. This chain connects TRBV20-1 to TRBJ2-3; the match to TRBD1 covers 7 bases. The CDR3 here is CSPMTPVWDRARGADTQYF. The CDR3 DNA follows: TGCAGTCCGATGACGCCGGTATGGGACAGAGCGCGAGGGGCAGATACGCAGTATTTT.